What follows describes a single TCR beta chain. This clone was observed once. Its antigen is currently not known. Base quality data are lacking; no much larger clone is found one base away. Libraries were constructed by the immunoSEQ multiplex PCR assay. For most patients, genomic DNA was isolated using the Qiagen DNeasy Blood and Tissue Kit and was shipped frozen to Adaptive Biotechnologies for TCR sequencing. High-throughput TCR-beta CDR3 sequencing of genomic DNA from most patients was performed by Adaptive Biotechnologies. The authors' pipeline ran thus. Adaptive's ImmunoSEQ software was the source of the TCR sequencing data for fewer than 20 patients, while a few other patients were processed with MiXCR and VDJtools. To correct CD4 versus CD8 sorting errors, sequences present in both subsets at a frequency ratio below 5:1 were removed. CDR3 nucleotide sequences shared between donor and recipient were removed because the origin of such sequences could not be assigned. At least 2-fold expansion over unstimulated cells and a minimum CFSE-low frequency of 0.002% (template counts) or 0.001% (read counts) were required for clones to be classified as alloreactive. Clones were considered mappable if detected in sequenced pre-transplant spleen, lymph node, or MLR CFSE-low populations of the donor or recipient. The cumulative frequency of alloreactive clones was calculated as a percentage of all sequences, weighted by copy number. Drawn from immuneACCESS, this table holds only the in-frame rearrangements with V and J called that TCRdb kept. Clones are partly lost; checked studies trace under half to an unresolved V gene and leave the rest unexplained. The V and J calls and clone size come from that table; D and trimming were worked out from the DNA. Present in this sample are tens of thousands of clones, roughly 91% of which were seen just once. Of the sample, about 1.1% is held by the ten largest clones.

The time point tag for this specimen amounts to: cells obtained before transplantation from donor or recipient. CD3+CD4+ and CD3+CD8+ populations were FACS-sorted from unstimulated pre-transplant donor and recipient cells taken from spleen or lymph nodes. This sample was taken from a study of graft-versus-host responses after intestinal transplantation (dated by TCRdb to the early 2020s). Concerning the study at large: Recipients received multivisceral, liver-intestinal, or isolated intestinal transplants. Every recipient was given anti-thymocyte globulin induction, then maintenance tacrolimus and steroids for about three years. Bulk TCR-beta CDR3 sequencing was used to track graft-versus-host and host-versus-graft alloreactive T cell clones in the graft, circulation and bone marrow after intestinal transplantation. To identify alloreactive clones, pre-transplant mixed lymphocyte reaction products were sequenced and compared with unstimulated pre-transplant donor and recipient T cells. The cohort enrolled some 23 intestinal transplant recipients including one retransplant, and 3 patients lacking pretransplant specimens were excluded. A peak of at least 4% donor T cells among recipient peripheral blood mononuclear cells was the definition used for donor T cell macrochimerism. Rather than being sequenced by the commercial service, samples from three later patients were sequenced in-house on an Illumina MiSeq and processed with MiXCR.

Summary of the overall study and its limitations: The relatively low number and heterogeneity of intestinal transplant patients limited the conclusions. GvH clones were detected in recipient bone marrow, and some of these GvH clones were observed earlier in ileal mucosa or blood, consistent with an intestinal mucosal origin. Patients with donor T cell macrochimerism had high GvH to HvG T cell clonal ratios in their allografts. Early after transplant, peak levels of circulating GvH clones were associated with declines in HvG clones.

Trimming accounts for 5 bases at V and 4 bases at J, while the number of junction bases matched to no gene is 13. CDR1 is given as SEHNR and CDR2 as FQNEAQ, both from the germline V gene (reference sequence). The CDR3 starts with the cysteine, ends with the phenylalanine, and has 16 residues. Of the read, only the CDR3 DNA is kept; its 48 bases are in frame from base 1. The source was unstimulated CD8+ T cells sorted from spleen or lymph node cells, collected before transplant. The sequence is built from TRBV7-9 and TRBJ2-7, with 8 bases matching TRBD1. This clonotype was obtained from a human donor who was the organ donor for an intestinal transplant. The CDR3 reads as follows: CASSPDSHRTGYEQYF. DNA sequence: TGTGCCAGCAGCCCCGACTCCCATCGGACAGGGTACGAGCAGTACTTC.